The 20 T cell receptor beta chains below were found in one sample sequenced in a study of cytomegalovirus exposure and HLA in healthy donors. Profiled with immunoSEQ multiplex PCR; TCRdb holds only in-frame clones, not every one. The profile shows approximately 58,000 clones, roughly 95% of them singletons. The sample taken for sequencing was PBMCs. These TCRs come from a woman in her late teens or twenties in good health and CMV-seropositive.

The rearrangement links TRBV27 to TRBJ2-1; the match to TRBD2 covers 15 bases. This CDR3 has 18 amino acids. J gave up 7 bases and V 5 bases, and 12 bases lay outside the gene matches. Germline assignment: CDR1 MNHEY and CDR2 SMNVEV (reference sequence). CDR3 loop: CASSLGTSGRPGINEQFF. The CDR3 region has the DNA TGTGCCAGCAGTCTCGGGACTAGCGGGAGGCCGGGGATTAATGAGCAGTTCTTC.

V and J are TRBV4-2 and TRBJ2-1, with 7 bases matching TRBD2. The CDR3 is 16 residues long. V lost 3 bases to trimming and J lost 2 bases; unmatched junction nucleotides: 7. Germline V gives CDR1 LGHNA, CDR2 YNFKEQ. CDR3 in DNA: TGTGCCAGCAGCCAGGTGGGTCTAGCGGCCTACAATGAGCAGTTCTTC. Residues: CASSQVGLAAYNEQFF.

V usage is TRBV4-2 and J usage is TRBJ1-3; D remains ambiguous. This CDR3 comprises 15 residues. Germline V gene data show CDR1 as LGHNA and CDR2 as YNFKEQ. Trimming pared 4 bases from V and 0 bases from J, leaving 10 bases between. This chain's CDR3 is CASSPGLVSGNTIYF. DNA of the CDR3: TGTGCCAGCAGCCCAGGACTCGTCTCTGGAAACACCATATATTTT.

This rearrangement joins TRBV7-2 to TRBJ2-1; 10 bases fit TRBD2. J was trimmed by 7 bases and V by 0 bases; bases with no gene match: 9. The CDR3 contains 17 residues. Germline CDR1 reads SGHTA; CDR2 reads FQGNSA. CDR3 sequence reads: CASSLAGGASGSNEQFF. The CDR3 DNA reads as TGTGCCAGCAGCTTAGCGGGGGGGGCTAGCGGGAGTAATGAGCAGTTCTTC.

The V gene is TRBV5-1, the J gene TRBJ2-7; 9 positions match TRBD1. The V and J ends lost 2 bases and 5 bases, in that order; junction bases with no gene match: 5. This CDR3 spans 14 amino acids. The germline gives CDR1 SGHRS, CDR2 YFSETQ. CDR3 protein: CASSFGQGIHEQYF. As DNA, the CDR3 is TGCGCCAGCAGCTTTGGACAGGGGATCCACGAGCAGTACTTC.

V is TRBV14 and J is TRBJ2-3, with D perhaps matching TRBD1 (7 bases). The CDR3 is 20 amino acids. Germline CDR1 is SGHDN and CDR2 is FVKESK. V lost 6 bases to trimming and J lost 6 bases, with 34 bases between them. CDR3 DNA: TGTGCCAGCAGGGCCCGGGGGCCGTCCGGGGGACAGCCGGAGGATGATACGCAGTATTTT. This sequence encodes CASRARGPSGGQPEDDTQYF.

CDR3 sequence: CASSIPITGRSSYEQYF. The CDR3 region has the DNA TGTGCCAGCAGCATCCCCATAACAGGACGAAGCTCCTACGAGCAGTACTTC. The chain employs TRBV7-2 and TRBJ2-7; possible D gene TRBD1, 5 bases. Germline V gives CDR1 SGHTA, CDR2 FQGNSA. The V and J ends lost 5 bases and 0 bases respectively, with 20 bases between them. There are 17 residues in the CDR3.

The V gene is TRBV6-1, the J gene TRBJ2-3; 9 nucleotides align to TRBD1. Germline V lookup: CDR1 MNHNS, CDR2 SASEGT. This CDR3 comprises 17 residues. Trimming removed 0 bases from V and 6 bases from J; junction bases left unmatched: 10. Here the CDR3 reads CASSEAFGTGRLDTQYF. The CDR3 bases are TGTGCCAGCAGTGAAGCATTTGGGACAGGGAGATTGGATACGCAGTATTTT.

The gene calls are TRBV6-1 and TRBJ1-5; D gene uncertain. Trimming shortened V by 4 bases and J by 5 bases, and 9 bases separated the two germline ends. The CDR3 runs to 13 residues. From germline, CDR1 is MNHNS and CDR2 SASEGT. Here the CDR3 reads CASSAGSDQPQHF. CDR3 nucleotide sequence: TGTGCCAGCAGTGCGGGGTCCGATCAGCCCCAGCATTTT.

V usage is TRBV5-6 and J usage is TRBJ2-1; 7 nucleotides agree with TRBD1. After removal of 1 base from V and 4 bases from J, the junction contained 5 bases not matched to a gene. The CDR3 is made up of 15 amino acids. Germline lookup yields CDR1 SGHDT and CDR2 YYEEEE. This CDR3 reads CASSLNRGAYNEQFF. DNA of the CDR3: TGTGCCAGCAGCTTGAACAGGGGCGCTTACAATGAGCAGTTCTTC.

The chain has TRBV14 and TRBJ1-1; a weak D match, TRBD1 (5 bases). V lost 0 bases to trimming and J lost 5 bases, with 13 bases between them. The germline V gene encodes CDR1 SGHDN and CDR2 FVKESK. The CDR3 has 15 amino acids. The CDR3 DNA follows: TGTGCCAGCAGCCAAGATCAGGCGGGGGAAACTGAAGCTTTCTTT. Amino acid sequence: CASSQDQAGETEAFF.

This clone has only one observation. The chain uses TRBV13 and TRBJ2-3, with D tentatively TRBD2 (7 bases). Germline values: CDR1 PRHDT, CDR2 FYEKMQ (reference sequence). Trimming took 0 bases from V and 0 from J, leaving 13 bases between them. CDR3 length: 17 amino acids. This CDR3 is CASSLGEGGPSTDTQYF. CDR3 coding DNA: TGTGCCAGCAGCTTAGGTGAGGGGGGGCCGAGCACAGATACGCAGTATTTT.

The rearrangement joins TRBV18 to TRBJ2-5, with 9 bases that match TRBD1. The J segment lost 4 bases and the V segment lost 2 bases, leaving 5 bases of the junction unmatched. The CDR3 is made up of 15 amino acids. The germline gives CDR1 KGHSH, CDR2 LQKENI. The CDR3 DNA is TGTGCCAGCTCACCAAACCCGGGACAGGGAGAGACCCAGTACTTC. Its translation is CASSPNPGQGETQYF.

The V and J genes are TRBV19 and TRBJ2-7, with TRBD2 matching over 11 bases. J was trimmed by 3 bases and V by 3 bases; bases with no gene match: 10. Germline V gene sequence: CDR1 LNHDA, CDR2 SQIVND (reference sequence). The length of the CDR3 is 17 residues. The CDR3 region is CASSMGTSGIRGYEQYF. The CDR3 DNA sequence: TGTGCCAGTAGTATGGGGACTAGCGGTATTAGGGGCTACGAGCAGTACTTC.

V usage is TRBV9 and J usage is TRBJ1-2, with TRBD1 matching over 8 bases. Per germline, CDR1 SGDLS and CDR2 YYNGEE. Trimming cost V 4 bases and J 8 bases; bases outside gene matches: 13. This CDR3 has 15 residues. The CDR3 DNA follows: TGTGCCAGCAGCCCTTGGACAGGGAATAGTGGGGGCTACACCTTC. Translated: CASSPWTGNSGGYTF.

The chain employs TRBV4-3 and TRBJ2-3, with TRBD2 as a possible D gene (6 bases). This CDR3 has 15 amino acids. Germline V gene data show CDR1 as LGHNA and CDR2 as YSLEER. The V and J ends lost 0 bases and 1 base respectively, with 8 bases between them. CDR3 protein: CASSQDWGGTDTQYF. The CDR3 DNA follows: TGCGCCAGCAGCCAAGACTGGGGGGGCACAGATACGCAGTATTTT.

V usage is TRBV15 and J usage is TRBJ1-6; 8 nucleotides match TRBD1. Trimming at V came to 1 base and at J to 9 bases, leaving 5 bases not matched to a gene. CDR3 length: 15 residues. Per germline, CDR1 LNHNV and CDR2 YYDKDF (reference sequence). The CDR3 is CATSRVTGASSPLHF. The CDR3 DNA reads TGTGCCACCAGCAGAGTGACAGGGGCGAGTTCACCCCTCCACTTT.

This chain uses TRBV7-9 with TRBJ2-5; the D gene is possibly TRBD2 (6 bases). V gave up 7 bases and J gave up 4 bases, with 16 bases separating them. The CDR3 spans 14 residues. Germline lookup yields CDR1 SEHNR and CDR2 FQNEAQ (reference sequence). The CDR3 sequence is CASIPPGGTETQYF. DNA for the CDR3: TGTGCCAGCATCCCTCCCGGGGGTACAGAGACCCAGTACTTC.

The genes are TRBV10-3 and TRBJ1-5, with 7 bases lining up with TRBD1. The CDR3 consists of 15 residues. Germline V gives CDR1 ENHRY, CDR2 SYGVKD. The V segment lost 4 bases and the J segment 3 bases; nucleotides outside the gene matches: 6. CDR3: CAISAGTEINQPQHF. CDR3 nucleotide sequence: TGTGCCATCAGTGCCGGGACAGAAATCAATCAGCCCCAGCATTTT.

The gene calls are TRBV21-1 and TRBJ2-7; the D call of TRBD1 is as the table states it, not checked on the DNA. TRBV21-1 is a recognized pseudogene. CDR3 length equals 14 residues. The CDR3 here is CASSKGALSYEQYF. The CDR3 bases are TGTGCCAGCAGCAAAGGGGCCCTCTCCTACGAGCAGTACTTC.